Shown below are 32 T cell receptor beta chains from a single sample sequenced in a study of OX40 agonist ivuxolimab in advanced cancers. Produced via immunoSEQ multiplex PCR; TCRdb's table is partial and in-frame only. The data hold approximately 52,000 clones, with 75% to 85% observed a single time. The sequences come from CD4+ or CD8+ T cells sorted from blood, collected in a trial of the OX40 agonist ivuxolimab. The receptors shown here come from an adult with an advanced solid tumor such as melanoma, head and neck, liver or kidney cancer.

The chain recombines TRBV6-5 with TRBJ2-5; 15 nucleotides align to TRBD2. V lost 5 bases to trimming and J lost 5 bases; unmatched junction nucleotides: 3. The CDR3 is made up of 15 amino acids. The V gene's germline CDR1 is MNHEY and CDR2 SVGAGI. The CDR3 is CASSIGLAGGETQYF. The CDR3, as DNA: TGTGCCAGCAGTATAGGACTAGCGGGGGGGGAGACCCAGTACTTC.

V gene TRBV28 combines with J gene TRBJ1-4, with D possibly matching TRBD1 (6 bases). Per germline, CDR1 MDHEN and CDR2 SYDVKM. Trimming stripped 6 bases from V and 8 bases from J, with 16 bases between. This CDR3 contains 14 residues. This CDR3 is CASRPTGPGEKLFF. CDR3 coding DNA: TGTGCCAGCAGACCGACAGGACCGGGGGAAAAACTGTTTTTT.

CDR3 DNA: TGTGCCAGCAGCGTAGCTGGGGCCCCAGATACGCAGTATTTT. Amino acids: CASSVAGAPDTQYF. This sequence joins TRBV9 and TRBJ2-3, with D possibly being TRBD1 (5 bases). The germline V gene has CDR1 SGDLS and CDR2 YYNGEE. This CDR3 is 14 amino acids long. Trimming shortened V by 0 bases and J by 4 bases, and 9 bases separated the two germline ends.

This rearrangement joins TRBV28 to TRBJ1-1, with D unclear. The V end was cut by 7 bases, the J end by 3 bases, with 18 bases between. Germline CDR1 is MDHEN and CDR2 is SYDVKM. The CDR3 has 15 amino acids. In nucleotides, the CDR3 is TGTGCCAGCAACTCACCCCCGGGCGAGGACACTGAAGCTTTCTTT. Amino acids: CASNSPPGEDTEAFF.

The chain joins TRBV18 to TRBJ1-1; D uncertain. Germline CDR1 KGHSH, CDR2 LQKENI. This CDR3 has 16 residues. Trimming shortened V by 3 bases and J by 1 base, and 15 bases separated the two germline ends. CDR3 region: CASSPSFEKTNTEAFF. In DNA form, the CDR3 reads TGTGCCAGCTCACCGTCGTTTGAGAAGACGAACACTGAAGCTTTCTTT.

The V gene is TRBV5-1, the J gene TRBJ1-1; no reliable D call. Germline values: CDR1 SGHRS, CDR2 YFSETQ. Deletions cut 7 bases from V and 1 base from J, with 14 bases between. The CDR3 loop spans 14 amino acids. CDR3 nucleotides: TGCGCCAGCGCCGCGGGCTTTTCGAACACTGAAGCTTTCTTT. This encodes CASAAGFSNTEAFF.

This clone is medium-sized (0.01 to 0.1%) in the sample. The CDR3 bases are TGCAGCGTTGCCCCAATCGGGGGGGCCATATCCGAGCAGTACTTC. Amino acids: CSVAPIGGAISEQYF. The chain joins TRBV29-1 to TRBJ2-7, with 8 bases aligning to TRBD2. The CDR3 has 15 amino acids. Per germline, CDR1 SQVTM and CDR2 ANQGSEA. Germline trimming cut 4 bases from V and 6 bases from J; bases unmatched to any gene: 14.

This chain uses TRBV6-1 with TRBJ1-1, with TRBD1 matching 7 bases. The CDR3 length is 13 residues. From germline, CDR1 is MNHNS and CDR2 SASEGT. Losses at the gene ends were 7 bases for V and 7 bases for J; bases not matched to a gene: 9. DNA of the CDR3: TGTGCCAGCACCAAGGACAGGTTCGTTGAAGCTTTCTTT. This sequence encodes CASTKDRFVEAFF.

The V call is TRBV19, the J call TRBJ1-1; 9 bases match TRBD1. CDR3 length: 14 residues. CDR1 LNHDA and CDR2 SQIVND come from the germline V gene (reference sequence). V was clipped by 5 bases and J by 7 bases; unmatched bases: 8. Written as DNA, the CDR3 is TGTGCCAGTAGTGGGAGGGGACAGGGTTATGAAGCTTTCTTT. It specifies CASSGRGQGYEAFF.

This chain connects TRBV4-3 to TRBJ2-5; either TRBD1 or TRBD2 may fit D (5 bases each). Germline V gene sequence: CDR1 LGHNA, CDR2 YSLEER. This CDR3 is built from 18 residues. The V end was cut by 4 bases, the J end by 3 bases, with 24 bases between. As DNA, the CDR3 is TGCGCCAGCAGCCTGGGAGTAGGAATGGGGTTGACAGAAGAGACCCAGTACTTC. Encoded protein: CASSLGVGMGLTEETQYF.

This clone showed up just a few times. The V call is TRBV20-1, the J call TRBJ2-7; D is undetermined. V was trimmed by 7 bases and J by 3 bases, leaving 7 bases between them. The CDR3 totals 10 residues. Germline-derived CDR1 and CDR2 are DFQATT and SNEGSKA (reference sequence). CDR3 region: CSDRYYEQYF. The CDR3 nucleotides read TGCAGTGACCGGTACTACGAGCAGTACTTC.

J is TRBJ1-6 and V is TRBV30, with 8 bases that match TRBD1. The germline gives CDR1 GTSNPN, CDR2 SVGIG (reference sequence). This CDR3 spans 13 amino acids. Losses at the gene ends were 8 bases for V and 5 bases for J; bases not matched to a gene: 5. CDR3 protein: CAGGQVNNSPLHF. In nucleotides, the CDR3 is TGTGCCGGGGGACAGGTGAATAATTCACCCCTCCACTTT.

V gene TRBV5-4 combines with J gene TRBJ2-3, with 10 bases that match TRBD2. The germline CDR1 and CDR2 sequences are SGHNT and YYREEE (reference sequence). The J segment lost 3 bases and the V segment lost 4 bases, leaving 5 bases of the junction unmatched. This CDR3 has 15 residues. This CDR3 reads CASSVLAGDTDTQYF. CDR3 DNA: TGTGCCAGCAGCGTCCTAGCGGGGGATACAGATACGCAGTATTTT.

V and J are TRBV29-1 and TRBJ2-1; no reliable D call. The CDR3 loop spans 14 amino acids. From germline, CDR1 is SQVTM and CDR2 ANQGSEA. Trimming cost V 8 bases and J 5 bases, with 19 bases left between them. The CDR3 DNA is TGCAGCCACCACGATGTGCGGATAAACAATGAGCAGTTCTTC. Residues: CSHHDVRINNEQFF.

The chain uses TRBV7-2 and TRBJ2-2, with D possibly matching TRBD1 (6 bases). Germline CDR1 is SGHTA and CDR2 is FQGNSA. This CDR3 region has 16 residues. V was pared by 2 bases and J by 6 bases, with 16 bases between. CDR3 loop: CASSLIGYPGAGELFF. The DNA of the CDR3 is TGTGCCAGCAGCTTAATCGGTTACCCAGGGGCCGGGGAGCTGTTTTTT.

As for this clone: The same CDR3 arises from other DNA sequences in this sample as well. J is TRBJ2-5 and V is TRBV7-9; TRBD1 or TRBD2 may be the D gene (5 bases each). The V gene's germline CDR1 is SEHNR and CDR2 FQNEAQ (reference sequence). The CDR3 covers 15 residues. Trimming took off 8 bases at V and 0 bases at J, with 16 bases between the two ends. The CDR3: CASSLGTAYQETQYF. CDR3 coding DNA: TGTGCCAGCTCTTTGGGGACCGCGTACCAAGAGACCCAGTACTTC.

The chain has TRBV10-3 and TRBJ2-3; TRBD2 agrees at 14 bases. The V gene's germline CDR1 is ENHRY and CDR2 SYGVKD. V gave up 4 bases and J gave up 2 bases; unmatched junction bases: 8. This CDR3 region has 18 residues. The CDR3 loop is CAISGSGTSGGNTDTQYF. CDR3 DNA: TGTGCCATCAGTGGGTCCGGGACTAGCGGGGGTAACACAGATACGCAGTATTTT.

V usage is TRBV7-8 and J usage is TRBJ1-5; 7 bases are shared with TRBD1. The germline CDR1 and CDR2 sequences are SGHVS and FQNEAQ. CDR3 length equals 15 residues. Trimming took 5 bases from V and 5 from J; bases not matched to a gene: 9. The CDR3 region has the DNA TGTGCCAGCAGCCCCATGGGACAGCTTGATCAGCCCCAGCATTTT. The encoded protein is CASSPMGQLDQPQHF. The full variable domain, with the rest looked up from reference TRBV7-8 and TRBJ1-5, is GAGVSQSPRYKVAKRGQDVALRCDPISGHVSLFWYQQALGQGPEFLTYFQNEAQLDKSGLPSDRFFAERPEGSVSTLKIQRTQQEDSAVYLCASSPMGQLDQPQHFGDGTRLSIL.

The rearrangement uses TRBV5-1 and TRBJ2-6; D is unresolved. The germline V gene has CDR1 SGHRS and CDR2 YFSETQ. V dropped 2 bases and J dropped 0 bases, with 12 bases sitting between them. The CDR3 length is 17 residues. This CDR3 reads CASSLDLMNSGANVLTF. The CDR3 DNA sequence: TGCGCCAGCAGCTTAGACCTTATGAACTCTGGGGCCAACGTCCTGACTTTC.

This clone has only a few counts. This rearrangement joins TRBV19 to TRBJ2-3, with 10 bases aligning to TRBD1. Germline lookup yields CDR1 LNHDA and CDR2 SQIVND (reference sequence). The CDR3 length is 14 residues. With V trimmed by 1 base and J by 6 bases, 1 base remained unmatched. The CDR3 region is CASSIGQGADTQYF. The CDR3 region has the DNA TGTGCCAGTAGTATAGGACAGGGGGCCGATACGCAGTATTTT.

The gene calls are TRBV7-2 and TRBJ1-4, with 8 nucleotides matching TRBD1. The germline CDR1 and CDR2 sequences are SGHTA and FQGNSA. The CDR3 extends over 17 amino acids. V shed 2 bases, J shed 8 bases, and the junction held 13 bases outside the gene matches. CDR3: CASSLRTGRRIGEKLFF. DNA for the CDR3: TGTGCCAGCAGCTTACGGACAGGGAGGCGAATCGGGGAAAAACTGTTTTTT.

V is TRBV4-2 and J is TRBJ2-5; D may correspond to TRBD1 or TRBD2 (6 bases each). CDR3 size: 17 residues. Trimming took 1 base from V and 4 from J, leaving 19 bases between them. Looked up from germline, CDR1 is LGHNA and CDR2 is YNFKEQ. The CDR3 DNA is TGTGCCAGCAGCCAAGGAGGGGGGCGGGTACTGGGAGAGACCCAGTACTTC. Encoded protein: CASSQGGGRVLGETQYF.

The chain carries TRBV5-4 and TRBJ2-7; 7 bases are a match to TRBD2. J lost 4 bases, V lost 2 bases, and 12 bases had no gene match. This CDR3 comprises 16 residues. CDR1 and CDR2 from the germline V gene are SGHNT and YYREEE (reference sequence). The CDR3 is CASSFGGSGGSYEQYF. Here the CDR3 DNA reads TGTGCCAGCAGCTTCGGTGGCTCGGGAGGATCGTACGAGCAGTACTTC.

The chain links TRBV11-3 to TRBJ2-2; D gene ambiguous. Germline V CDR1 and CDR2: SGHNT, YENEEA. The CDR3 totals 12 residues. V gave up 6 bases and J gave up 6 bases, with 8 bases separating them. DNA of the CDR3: TGTGCCAGCAGTTCCCATCCCGGGGAGCTGTTTTTT. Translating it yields CASSSHPGELFF.

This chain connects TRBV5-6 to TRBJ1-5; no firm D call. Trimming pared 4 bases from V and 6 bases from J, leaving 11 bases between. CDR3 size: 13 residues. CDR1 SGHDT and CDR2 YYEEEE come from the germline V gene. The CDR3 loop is CASSGRPGQPQHF. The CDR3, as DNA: TGTGCCAGCAGCGGTCGACCGGGTCAGCCCCAGCATTTT.

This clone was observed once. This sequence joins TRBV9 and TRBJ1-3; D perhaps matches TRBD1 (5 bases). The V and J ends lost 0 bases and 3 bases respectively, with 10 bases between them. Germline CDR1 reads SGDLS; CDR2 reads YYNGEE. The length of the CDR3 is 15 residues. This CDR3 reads CASSVGSGVGNTIYF. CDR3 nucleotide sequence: TGTGCCAGCAGCGTAGGGTCGGGGGTTGGAAACACCATATATTTT.

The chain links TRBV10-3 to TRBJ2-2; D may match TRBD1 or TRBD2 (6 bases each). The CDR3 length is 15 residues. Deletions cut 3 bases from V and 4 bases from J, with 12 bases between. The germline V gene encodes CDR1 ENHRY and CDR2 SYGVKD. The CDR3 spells CAISDRGAPTGELFF. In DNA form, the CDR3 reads TGTGCCATCAGTGATAGGGGGGCGCCCACCGGGGAGCTGTTTTTT.

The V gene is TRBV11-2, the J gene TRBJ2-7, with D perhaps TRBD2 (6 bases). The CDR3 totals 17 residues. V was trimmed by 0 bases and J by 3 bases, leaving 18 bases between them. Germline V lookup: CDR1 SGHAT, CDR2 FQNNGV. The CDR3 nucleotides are TGTGCCAGCAGCTTAGAGCCCACTAGCTATTTTCTCTACGAGCAGTACTTC. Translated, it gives CASSLEPTSYFLYEQYF.

The CDR3 spells CASSMGQGAGTEAFF. CDR3 DNA: TGTGCCAGTAGTATGGGGCAGGGAGCAGGCACTGAAGCTTTCTTT. V gene TRBV19 combines with J gene TRBJ1-1; possibly TRBD1 for D (5 bases). This CDR3 is built from 15 residues. V gave up 3 bases and J gave up 4 bases, with 15 bases separating them. Germline values: CDR1 LNHDA, CDR2 SQIVND (reference sequence).

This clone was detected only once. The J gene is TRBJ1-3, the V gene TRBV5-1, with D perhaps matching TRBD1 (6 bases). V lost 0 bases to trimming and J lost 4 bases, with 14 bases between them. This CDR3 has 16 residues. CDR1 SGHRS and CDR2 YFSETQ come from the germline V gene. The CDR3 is CASSLDFWGQGNTIYF. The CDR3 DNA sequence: TGCGCCAGCAGCTTGGATTTCTGGGGGCAAGGAAACACCATATATTTT.

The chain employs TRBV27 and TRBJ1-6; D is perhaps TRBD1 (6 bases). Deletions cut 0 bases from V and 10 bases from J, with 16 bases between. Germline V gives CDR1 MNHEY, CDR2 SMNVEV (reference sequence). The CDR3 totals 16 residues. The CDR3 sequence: CASSLSAPGAGSPLHF. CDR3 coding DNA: TGTGCCAGCAGTTTATCGGCTCCGGGGGCCGGCTCACCCCTCCACTTT.

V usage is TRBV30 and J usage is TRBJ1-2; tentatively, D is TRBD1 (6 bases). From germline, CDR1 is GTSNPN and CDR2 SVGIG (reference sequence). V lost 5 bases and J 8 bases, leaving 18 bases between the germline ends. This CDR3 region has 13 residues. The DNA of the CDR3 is TGTGCCTGGGGGCCGCCAGGGGTAGGCGGCTACACCTTC. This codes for CAWGPPGVGGYTF. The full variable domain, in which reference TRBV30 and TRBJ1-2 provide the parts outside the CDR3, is SQTIHQWPATLVQPVGSPLSLECTVEGTSNPNLYWYRQAAGRGLQLLFYSVGIGQISSEVPQNLSASRPQDRQFILSSKKLLLSDSGFYLCAWGPPGVGGYTFGSGTRLTVV.